The 18 T cell receptor beta chains presented below share a single source sample, sequenced in a study of T cell responses to AZD1222 COVID-19 vaccine. Libraries were prepared by immunoSEQ multiplex PCR; TCRdb keeps only in-frame clonotypes and omits some of them. The table shows some 120,000 clones, with about 90% occurring only once. This sample comprised peripheral blood, obtained on day 0 of MenACWY control vaccination. The origin of the receptors is an adult in good health.

On this clone: Likely a read error: the CDR3 ends without its conserved phenylalanine or tryptophan. V and J are TRBV5-1 and TRBJ1-2; 7 nucleotides align to TRBD1. This CDR3 is built from 15 residues. Germline CDR1 reads SGHRS; CDR2 reads YFSETQ. V lost 2 bases, J lost 2 bases, and 6 bases stayed unmatched. CDR3 coding DNA: TGCGCCAGCAGCTTTGGGACAGTCCACAACTATGGCTACACCCTC. Protein product: CASSFGTVHNYGYTL.

The chain is built from TRBV6-5 and TRBJ1-3; D unresolved. The germline V and J ends were trimmed by 6 bases and 3 bases, with 15 bases remaining between them. CDR1 MNHEY and CDR2 SVGAGI come from the germline V gene. The CDR3 is 15 amino acids. The CDR3: CASSLSVSGGNTIYF. The CDR3, as DNA: TGTGCCAGCAGCCTCAGCGTATCAGGTGGAAACACCATATATTTT.

This sequence joins TRBV6-1 and TRBJ1-3; TRBD1 aligns across 7 bases. V lost 2 bases to trimming and J lost 0 bases; unmatched junction nucleotides: 10. In germline, CDR1 is MNHNS, CDR2 SASEGT. This CDR3 contains 18 residues. CDR3 DNA: TGTGCCAGCAGTGAACGACAGGGTTTAGTCGGCTCTGGAAACACCATATATTTT. Translating it yields CASSERQGLVGSGNTIYF.

The chain combines TRBV2 with TRBJ1-1; D is undetermined. This CDR3 is built from 15 residues. The germline CDR1 and CDR2 sequences are SNHLY and FYNNEI. V gave up 6 bases and J gave up 1 base, with 15 bases separating them. The DNA for the CDR3 is TGTGCCAGCAGGCAAAGGCCGACCAAGAACACTGAAGCTTTCTTT. Translation: CASRQRPTKNTEAFF.

This rearrangement joins TRBV28 to TRBJ2-7; 9 bases align to TRBD2. The CDR3 loop spans 17 amino acids. Germline V lookup: CDR1 MDHEN, CDR2 SYDVKM. V trimming: 6 bases; J trimming: 4 bases; junction bases outside the gene matches: 16. The CDR3 nucleotides read TGTGCCAGCAGAACAGCCGGCCGCCCAGCGGGAGGTTACGAGCAGTACTTC. Encoded protein: CASRTAGRPAGGYEQYF.

This chain joins TRBV10-2 and TRBJ1-1; D gene uncertain. The V end was cut by 8 bases, the J end by 11 bases, with 18 bases between. Germline loops: CDR1 WSHSY, CDR2 SAAADI. This CDR3 has 12 amino acids. The CDR3: CASGYQNQLAFF. In DNA, the CDR3 is TGCGCCAGCGGATATCAGAACCAGTTGGCTTTCTTT.

The J gene is TRBJ2-7, the V gene TRBV7-2, with D possibly being TRBD1 (6 bases). CDR1 and CDR2 (germline): SGHTA, FQGNSA. Trimming stripped 5 bases from V and 7 bases from J, with 18 bases between. CDR3 length equals 14 residues. This CDR3 reads CASSLNGQLGEQYF. Written as DNA, the CDR3 is TGTGCCAGCAGCCTAAACGGACAGCTCGGGGAGCAGTACTTC. The full variable domain, rest sourced from reference TRBV7-2 and TRBJ2-7, is GAGVSQSPSNKVTEKGKDVELRCDPISGHTALYWYRQSLGQGLEFLIYFQGNSAPDKSGLPSDRFSAERTGGSVSTLTIQRTQQEDSAVYLCASSLNGQLGEQYFGPGTRLTVT.

The chain links TRBV28 to TRBJ2-7; D unresolved. This CDR3 comprises 13 residues. CDR1 is MDHEN and CDR2 is SYDVKM in the germline V gene. Trimming took off 6 bases at V and 1 base at J, with 10 bases between the two ends. CDR3 amino acids: CASRVEASYEQYF. CDR3 in DNA: TGTGCCAGCAGAGTGGAAGCGTCCTACGAGCAGTACTTC.

The rearrangement joins TRBV10-3 to TRBJ1-2, with D possibly matching TRBD1 (5 bases). Germline V gives CDR1 ENHRY, CDR2 SYGVKD. The CDR3 has 16 residues. V shed 0 bases and J shed 4 bases, with 15 bases lying between them. CDR3 coding DNA: TGTGCCATCAGTGAGTCTTGGCCAGGGAGTAGCTATGGCTACACCTTC. Translating it yields CAISESWPGSSYGYTF.

This chain connects TRBV2 to TRBJ1-2; TRBD1 aligns across 7 bases. The length of the CDR3 is 15 residues. Germline-derived CDR1 and CDR2 are SNHLY and FYNNEI. Trimming removed 7 bases from V and 4 bases from J; junction bases left unmatched: 12. The CDR3 region has the DNA TGTGCCAGCACGTTTGGTCAGGGGGTCCTCTATGGCTACACCTTC. Its translation: CASTFGQGVLYGYTF.

The J gene is TRBJ2-5, the V gene TRBV9; perhaps D is TRBD1 or TRBD2 (5 bases each). Trimming removed 2 bases from V and 1 base from J, with 12 bases in between. In germline, CDR1 is SGDLS, CDR2 YYNGEE. The CDR3 has 15 amino acids. The CDR3 spells CASSVSGRIQETQYF. The CDR3 nucleotides are TGTGCCAGCAGCGTCTCGGGACGAATCCAAGAGACCCAGTACTTC. Drawing the rest from reference TRBV9 and TRBJ2-5, the complete variable domain is DSGVTQTPKHLITATGQRVTLRCSPRSGDLSVYWYQQSLDQGLQFLIQYYNGEERAKGNILERFSAQQFPDLHSELNLSSLELGDSALYFCASSVSGRIQETQYFGPGTRLLVL.

This sequence joins TRBV28 and TRBJ1-5; 8 positions agree with TRBD1. CDR3 size: 19 residues. V lost 5 bases to trimming and J lost 0 bases; unmatched junction nucleotides: 15. In germline, CDR1 is MDHEN, CDR2 SYDVKM. CDR3 protein: CASSKTGGGRRYSNQPQHF. In DNA, the CDR3 is TGTGCCAGCAGTAAAACAGGGGGTGGTAGACGGTATAGCAATCAGCCCCAGCATTTT.

This rearrangement joins TRBV6-1 to TRBJ2-3, with D hard to call. This CDR3 is built from 14 residues. Germline CDR1 and CDR2: MNHNS and SASEGT. Trimming removed 1 base from V and 3 bases from J, with 8 bases in between. CDR3 in DNA: TGTGCCAGCAGTGAAGACTACCGAACAGATACGCAGTATTTT. Translating gives CASSEDYRTDTQYF.

V and J are TRBV30 and TRBJ1-2; D uncertain. This CDR3 region has 15 residues. CDR1 is GTSNPN and CDR2 is SVGIG in the germline V gene (reference sequence). V was trimmed by 4 bases and J by 2 bases, leaving 17 bases between them. The CDR3 DNA sequence: TGTGCCTGGAATATCACACCGGGAGACAACTATGGCTACACCTTC. It is translated as CAWNITPGDNYGYTF.

DNA of the CDR3: TGTGCCAGCAGCTTAGGCCTAGCGGGAAAAAATGAGCAGTTCTTC. It encodes CASSLGLAGKNEQFF. This chain connects TRBV11-3 to TRBJ2-1; 9 nucleotides agree with TRBD2. Germline assignment: CDR1 SGHNT and CDR2 YENEEA. This CDR3 contains 15 residues. Trimming took 1 base from V and 7 from J; bases not matched to a gene: 5.

The rearrangement links TRBV19 to TRBJ1-4; D uncertain. This CDR3 contains 17 residues. Between the trimmed V and J ends, which lost 1 base and 3 bases, there was a span of 15 bases. CDR1 LNHDA and CDR2 SQIVND come from the germline V gene (reference sequence). CDR3 in amino acids: CASSIGPARPSNEKLFF. CDR3 nucleotides: TGTGCCAGTAGTATAGGGCCCGCGCGGCCTTCTAATGAAAAACTGTTTTTT.

This clone was recorded a few times. This sequence joins TRBV5-1 and TRBJ2-7; 7 bases agree with TRBD1. After removal of 4 bases from V and 0 bases from J, the junction contained 7 bases not matched to a gene. The germline V gene has CDR1 SGHRS and CDR2 YFSETQ. This CDR3 spans 15 amino acids. The CDR3 DNA is TGCGCCAGCAGCAGAGGGGGCCTGAGCTCCTACGAGCAGTACTTC. It encodes CASSRGGLSSYEQYF.

The chain uses TRBV27 and TRBJ1-2, with 7 bases matching TRBD1. CDR3 length equals 13 residues. J lost 8 bases, V lost 0 bases, and 3 bases had no gene match. CDR1 is MNHEY and CDR2 is SMNVEV in the germline V gene (reference sequence). This CDR3 is CASSLSGQMGYTF. The DNA for the CDR3 is TGTGCCAGCAGTTTATCGGGACAGATGGGCTACACCTTC.